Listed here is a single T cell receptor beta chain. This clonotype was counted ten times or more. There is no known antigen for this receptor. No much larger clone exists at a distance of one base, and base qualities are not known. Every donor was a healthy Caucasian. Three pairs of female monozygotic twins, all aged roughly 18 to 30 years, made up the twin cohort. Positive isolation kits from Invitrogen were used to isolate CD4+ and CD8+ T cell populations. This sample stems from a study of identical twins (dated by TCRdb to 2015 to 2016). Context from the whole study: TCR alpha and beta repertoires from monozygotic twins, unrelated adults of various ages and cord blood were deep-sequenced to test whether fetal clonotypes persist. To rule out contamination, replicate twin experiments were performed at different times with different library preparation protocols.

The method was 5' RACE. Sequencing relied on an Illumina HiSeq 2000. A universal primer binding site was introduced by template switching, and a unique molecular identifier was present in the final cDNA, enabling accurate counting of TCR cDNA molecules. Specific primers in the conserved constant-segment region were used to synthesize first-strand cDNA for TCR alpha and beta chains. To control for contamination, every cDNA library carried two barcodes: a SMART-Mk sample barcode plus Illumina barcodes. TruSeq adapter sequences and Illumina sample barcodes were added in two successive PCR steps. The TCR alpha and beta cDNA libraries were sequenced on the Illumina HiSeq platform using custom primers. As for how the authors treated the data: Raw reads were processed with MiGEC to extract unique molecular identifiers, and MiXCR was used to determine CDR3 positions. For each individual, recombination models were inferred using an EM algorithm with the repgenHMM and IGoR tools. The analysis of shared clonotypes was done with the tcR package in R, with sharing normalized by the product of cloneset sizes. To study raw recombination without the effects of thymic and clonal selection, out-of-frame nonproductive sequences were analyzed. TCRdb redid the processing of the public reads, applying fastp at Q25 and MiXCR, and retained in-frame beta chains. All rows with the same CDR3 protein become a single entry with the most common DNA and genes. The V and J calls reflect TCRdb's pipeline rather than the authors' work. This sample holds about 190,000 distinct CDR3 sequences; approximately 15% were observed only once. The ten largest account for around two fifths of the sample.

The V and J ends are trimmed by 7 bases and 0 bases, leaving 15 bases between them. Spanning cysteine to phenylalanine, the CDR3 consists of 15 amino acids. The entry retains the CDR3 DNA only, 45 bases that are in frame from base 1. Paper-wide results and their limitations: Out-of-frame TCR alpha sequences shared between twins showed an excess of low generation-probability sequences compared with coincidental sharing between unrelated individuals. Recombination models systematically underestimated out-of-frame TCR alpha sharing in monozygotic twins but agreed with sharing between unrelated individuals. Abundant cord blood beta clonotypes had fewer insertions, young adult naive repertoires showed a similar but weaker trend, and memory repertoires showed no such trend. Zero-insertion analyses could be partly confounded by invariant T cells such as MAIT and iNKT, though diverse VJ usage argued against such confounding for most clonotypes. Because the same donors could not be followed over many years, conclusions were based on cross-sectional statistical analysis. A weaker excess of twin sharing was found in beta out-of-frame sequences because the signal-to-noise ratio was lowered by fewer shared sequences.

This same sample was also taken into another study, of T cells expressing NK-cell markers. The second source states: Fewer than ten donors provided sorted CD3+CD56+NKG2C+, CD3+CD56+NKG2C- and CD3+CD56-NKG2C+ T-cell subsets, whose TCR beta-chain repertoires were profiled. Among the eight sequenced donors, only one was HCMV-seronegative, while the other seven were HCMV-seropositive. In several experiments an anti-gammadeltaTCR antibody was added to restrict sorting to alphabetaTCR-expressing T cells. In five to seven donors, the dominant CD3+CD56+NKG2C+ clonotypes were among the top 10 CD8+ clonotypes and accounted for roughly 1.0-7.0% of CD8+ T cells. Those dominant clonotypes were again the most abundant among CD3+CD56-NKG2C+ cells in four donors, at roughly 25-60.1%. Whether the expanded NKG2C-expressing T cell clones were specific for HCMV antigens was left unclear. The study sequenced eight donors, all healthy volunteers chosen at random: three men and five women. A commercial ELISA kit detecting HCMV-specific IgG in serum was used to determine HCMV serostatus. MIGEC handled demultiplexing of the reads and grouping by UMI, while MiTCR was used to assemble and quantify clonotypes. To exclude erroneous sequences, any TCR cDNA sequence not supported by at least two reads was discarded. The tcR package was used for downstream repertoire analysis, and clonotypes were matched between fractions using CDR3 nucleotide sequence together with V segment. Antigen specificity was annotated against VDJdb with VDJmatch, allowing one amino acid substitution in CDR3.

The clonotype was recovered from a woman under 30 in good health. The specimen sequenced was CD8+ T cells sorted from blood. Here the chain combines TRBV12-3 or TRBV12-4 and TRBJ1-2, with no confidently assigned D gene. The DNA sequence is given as TGTGCCAGCAAGTCTAACGAGGAGACTAACTATGGCTACACCTTC. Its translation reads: CASKSNEETNYGYTF.